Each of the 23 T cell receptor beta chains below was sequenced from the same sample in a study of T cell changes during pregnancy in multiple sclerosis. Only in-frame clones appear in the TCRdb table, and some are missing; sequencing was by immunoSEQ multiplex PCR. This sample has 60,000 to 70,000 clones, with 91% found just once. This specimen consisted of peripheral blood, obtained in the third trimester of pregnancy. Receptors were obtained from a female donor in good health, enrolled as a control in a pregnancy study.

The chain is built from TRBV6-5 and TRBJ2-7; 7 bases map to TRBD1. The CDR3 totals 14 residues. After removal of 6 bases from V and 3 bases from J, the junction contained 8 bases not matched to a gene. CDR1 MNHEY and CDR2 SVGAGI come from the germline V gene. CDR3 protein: CASRPGQANYEQYF. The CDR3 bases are TGTGCCAGCAGACCCGGACAGGCTAACTACGAGCAGTACTTC.

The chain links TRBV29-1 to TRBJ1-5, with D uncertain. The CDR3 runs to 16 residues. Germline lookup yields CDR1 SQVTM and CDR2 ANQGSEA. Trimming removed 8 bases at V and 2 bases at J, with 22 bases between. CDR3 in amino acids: CSITNGVPGGNQPQHF. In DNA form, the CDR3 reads TGCAGCATCACGAACGGGGTCCCCGGGGGCAATCAGCCCCAGCATTTT.

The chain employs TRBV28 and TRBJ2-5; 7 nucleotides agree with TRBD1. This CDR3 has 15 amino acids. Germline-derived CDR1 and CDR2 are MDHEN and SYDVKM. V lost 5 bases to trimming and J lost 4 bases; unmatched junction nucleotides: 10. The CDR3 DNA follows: TGTGCCAGCAGTAGACAGGGTTTCGCTGTAGAGACCCAGTACTTC. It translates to CASSRQGFAVETQYF.

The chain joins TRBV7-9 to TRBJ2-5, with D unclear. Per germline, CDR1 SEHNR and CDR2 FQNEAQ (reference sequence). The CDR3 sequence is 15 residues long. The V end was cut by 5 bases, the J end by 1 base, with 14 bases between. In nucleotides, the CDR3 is TGTGCCAGCAGCGCGCCGCCGTGGGCCCAAGAGACCCAGTACTTC. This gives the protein CASSAPPWAQETQYF.

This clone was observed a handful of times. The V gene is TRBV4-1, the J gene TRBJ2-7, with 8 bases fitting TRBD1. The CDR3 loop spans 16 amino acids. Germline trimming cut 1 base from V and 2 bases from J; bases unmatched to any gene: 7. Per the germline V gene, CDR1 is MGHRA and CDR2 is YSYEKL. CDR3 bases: TGCGCCAGCAGCCAAGCAGGGGACAGGATGACCTACGAGCAGTACTTC. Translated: CASSQAGDRMTYEQYF.

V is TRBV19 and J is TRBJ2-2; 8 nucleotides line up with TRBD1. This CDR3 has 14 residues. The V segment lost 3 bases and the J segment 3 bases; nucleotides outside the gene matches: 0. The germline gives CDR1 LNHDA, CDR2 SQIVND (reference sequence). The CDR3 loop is CASSMGQDTGELFF. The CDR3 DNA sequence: TGTGCCAGTAGTATGGGACAGGACACCGGGGAGCTGTTTTTT.

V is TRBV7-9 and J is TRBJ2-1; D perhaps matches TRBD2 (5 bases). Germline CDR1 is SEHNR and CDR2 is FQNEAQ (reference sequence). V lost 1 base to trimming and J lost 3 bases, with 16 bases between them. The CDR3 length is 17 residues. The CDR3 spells CASSLVGMAGIYNEQFF. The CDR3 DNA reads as TGTGCCAGCAGCTTAGTCGGAATGGCGGGCATCTACAATGAGCAGTTCTTC.

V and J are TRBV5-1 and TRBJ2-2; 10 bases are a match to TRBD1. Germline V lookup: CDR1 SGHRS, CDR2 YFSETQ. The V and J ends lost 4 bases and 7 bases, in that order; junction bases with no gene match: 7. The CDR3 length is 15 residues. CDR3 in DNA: TGCGCCAGCAGCCCGGGACAGGGGATCGGCGGGGAGCTGTTTTTT. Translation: CASSPGQGIGGELFF.

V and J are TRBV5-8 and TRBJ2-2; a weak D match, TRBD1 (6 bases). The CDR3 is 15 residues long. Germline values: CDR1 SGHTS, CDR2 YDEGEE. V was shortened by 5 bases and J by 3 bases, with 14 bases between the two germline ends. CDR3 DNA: TGTGCCAGCAGTTTAGCCAGGGGTTACACCGGGGAGCTGTTTTTT. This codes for CASSLARGYTGELFF. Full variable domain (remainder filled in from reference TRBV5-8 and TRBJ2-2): EAGVTQSPTHLIKTRGQQATLRCSPISGHTSVYWYQQALGLGLQFLLWYDEGEERNRGNFPPRFSGRQFPNYSSELNVNALELEDSALYLCASSLARGYTGELFFGEGSRLTVL.

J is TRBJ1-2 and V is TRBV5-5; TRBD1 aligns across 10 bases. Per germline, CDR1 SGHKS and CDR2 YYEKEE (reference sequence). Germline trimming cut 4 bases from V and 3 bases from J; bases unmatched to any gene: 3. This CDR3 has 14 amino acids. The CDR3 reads CASSGGQGHYGYTF. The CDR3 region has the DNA TGTGCCAGCAGCGGGGGACAGGGGCACTATGGCTACACCTTC. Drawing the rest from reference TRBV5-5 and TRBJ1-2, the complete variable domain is DAGVTQSPTHLIKTRGQQVTLRCSPISGHKSVSWYQQVLGQGPQFIFQYYEKEERGRGNFPDRFSARQFPNYSSELNVNALLLGDSALYLCASSGGQGHYGYTFGSGTRLTVV.

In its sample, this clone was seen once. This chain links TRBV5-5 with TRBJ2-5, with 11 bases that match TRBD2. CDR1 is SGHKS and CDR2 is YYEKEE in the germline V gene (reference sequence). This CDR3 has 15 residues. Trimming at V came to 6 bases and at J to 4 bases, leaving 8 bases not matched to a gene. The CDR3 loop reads CASTLGTSGRETQYF. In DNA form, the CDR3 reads TGTGCCAGCACCCTCGGGACTAGCGGCAGAGAGACCCAGTACTTC.

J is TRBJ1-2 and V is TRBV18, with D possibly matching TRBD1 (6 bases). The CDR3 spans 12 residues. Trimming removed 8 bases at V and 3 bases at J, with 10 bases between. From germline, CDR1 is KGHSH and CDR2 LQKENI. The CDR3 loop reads CASRAGDYGYTF. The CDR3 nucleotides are TGTGCCAGCCGGGCAGGGGACTATGGCTACACCTTC.

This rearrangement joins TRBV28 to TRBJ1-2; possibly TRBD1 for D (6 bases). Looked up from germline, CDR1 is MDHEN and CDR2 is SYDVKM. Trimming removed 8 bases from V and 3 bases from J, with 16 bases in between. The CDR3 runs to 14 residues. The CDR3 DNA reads TGTGCCAGCGAATCCAACAGGGAGTACTATGGCTACACCTTC. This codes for CASESNREYYGYTF.

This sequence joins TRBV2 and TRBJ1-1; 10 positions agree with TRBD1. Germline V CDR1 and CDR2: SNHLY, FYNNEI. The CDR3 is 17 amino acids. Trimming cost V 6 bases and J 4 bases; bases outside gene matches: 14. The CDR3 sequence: CASRYNRDRGSSTEAFF. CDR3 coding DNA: TGTGCCAGCAGGTACAATAGGGACAGGGGATCGAGCACTGAAGCTTTCTTT.

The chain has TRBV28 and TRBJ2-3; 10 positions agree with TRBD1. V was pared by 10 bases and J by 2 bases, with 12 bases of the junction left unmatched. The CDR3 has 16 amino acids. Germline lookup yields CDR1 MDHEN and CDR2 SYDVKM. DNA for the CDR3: TGTGCCATCACTTCGAGAGGGACAGGGGTCACAGATACGCAGTATTTT. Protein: CAITSRGTGVTDTQYF.

CDR3 in DNA: TGCGCCAGCAGCCAACTTGCAACTAATGAAAAACTGTTTTTT. This codes for CASSQLATNEKLFF. This chain links TRBV5-1 with TRBJ1-4, with no clear D. The CDR3 runs to 14 residues. V lost 4 bases and J lost 0, with 7 bases in between. In germline, CDR1 is SGHRS, CDR2 YFSETQ.

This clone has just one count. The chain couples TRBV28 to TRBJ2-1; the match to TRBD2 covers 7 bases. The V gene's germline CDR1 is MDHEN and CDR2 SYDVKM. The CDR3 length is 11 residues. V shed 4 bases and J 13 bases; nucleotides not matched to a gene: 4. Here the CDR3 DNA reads TGTGCCAGCAGTTACGGGAGGAGCCAGTTCTTC. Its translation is CASSYGRSQFF.

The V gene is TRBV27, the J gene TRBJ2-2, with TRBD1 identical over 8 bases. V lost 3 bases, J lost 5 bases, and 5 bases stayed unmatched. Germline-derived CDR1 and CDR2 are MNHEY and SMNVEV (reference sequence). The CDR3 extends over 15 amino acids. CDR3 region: CASSFATGGTGELFF. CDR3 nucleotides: TGTGCCAGCAGTTTTGCTACAGGGGGTACCGGGGAGCTGTTTTTT.

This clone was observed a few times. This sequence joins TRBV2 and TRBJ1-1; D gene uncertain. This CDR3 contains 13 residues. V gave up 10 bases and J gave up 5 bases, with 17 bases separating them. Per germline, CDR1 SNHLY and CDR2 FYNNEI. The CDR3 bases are TGTGCCACCTCGGGGATCCTTGGGACTGAAGCTTTCTTT. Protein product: CATSGILGTEAFF.

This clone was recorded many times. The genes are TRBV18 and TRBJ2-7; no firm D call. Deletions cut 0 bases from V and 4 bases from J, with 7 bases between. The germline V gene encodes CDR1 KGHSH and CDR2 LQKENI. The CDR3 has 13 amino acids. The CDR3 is CASSPPQEYEQYF. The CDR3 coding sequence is TGTGCCAGCTCACCACCGCAAGAGTACGAGCAGTACTTC.

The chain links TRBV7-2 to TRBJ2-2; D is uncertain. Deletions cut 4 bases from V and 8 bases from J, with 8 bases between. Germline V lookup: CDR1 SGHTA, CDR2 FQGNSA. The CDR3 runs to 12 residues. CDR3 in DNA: TGTGCCAGCAGCTCGCGTTGGGGGGAGCTGTTTTTT. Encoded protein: CASSSRWGELFF.

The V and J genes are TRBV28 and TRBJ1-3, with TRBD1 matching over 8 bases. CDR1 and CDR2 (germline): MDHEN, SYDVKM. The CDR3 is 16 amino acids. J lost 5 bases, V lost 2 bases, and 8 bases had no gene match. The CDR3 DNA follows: TGTGCCAGCAGTTTAGCGGGGCAGGGGGCAAGAAACACCATATATTTT. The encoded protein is CASSLAGQGARNTIYF.

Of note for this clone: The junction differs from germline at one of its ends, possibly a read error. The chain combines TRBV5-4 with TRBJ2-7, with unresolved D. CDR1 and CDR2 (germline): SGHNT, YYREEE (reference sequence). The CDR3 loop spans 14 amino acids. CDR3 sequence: CASSLQYDSHEQYF. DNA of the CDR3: TGTGCCAGCAGCTTGCAATACGACTCCCACGAGCAGTACTTC.